This T cell receptor beta chain derives from a study of somatic mutations in cytotoxic T cells in rheumatoid arthritis. About the research overall: Some V beta antibody-stained T-cell populations were flow-sorted at nearly 100% purity, including V beta1+ cells sequenced for TCRB. Study results and limitations: The largest CD8+ clone made up over 20% of CD8+ cells in 8 of 65 patients. With age, CD8+ clonality increased in rheumatoid arthritis patients, whereas no such increase appeared in healthy controls.

Details on this clone: Its antigen is not identified.

Assay used: immunoSEQ multiplex PCR; TCRdb lists only in-frame clones, some missing. Of about 10,000 clones in the sample, more than 60% were seen once. Positively selected by magnetic beads, CD4+ and CD8+ cells were purity-checked by flow cytometry. This TCR was sampled from a man aged 50 or older in good health. What was sequenced was CD8+ T cells sorted from blood.

CDR3 sequence (DNA): TGTGCCAGCAGTTTATCCGGGGGTAACTATGGCTACACCTTC. Translation gives CASSLSGGNYGYTF. J is TRBJ1-2 and V is TRBV27; a possible D gene is TRBD1 (5 bases). The CDR3 extends over 14 amino acids. The germline CDR1 and CDR2 sequences are MNHEY and SMNVEV (reference sequence). Trimming took 0 bases from V and 1 from J, leaving 6 bases between them.